Here is one TCR beta chain with its context. Its specificity is not known. The data originate from a study of OX40 agonist ivuxolimab in advanced cancers. Study overall: With ivuxolimab, an agonistic anti-OX40 (CD134) antibody, patients were treated.

Using immunoSEQ multiplex PCR, the repertoire was profiled, and TCRdb retains in-frame clones only, with some absent. The sample holds 75,000 to 90,000 clones, about 90% seen once. General study points: Clones of CD4+ and CD8+ blood T cells grew by week 6 at doses of 0.1 to 3.0 mg/kg.

CDR1 is MGHDK, CDR2 SYGVNS, per germline. This CDR3 is 13 amino acids long. V was clipped by 2 bases and J by 7 bases, with 9 bases between them. The chain has TRBV25-1 and TRBJ1-5; D is unresolved. This material consisted of CD4+ or CD8+ T cells sorted from blood, taken in a trial of the OX40 agonist ivuxolimab. The TCR comes from an adult with an advanced solid tumor such as melanoma, head and neck, liver or kidney cancer. The CDR3 DNA reads TGTGCCAGCAGTGAAGTGGGGAAACAGCCCCAGCATTTT. The encoded protein is CASSEVGKQPQHF.